These 13 T cell receptor beta chains share one sample of origin, sequenced in a study of CD8 T cells in Susac syndrome. Reverse transcription of roughly 0.45 to 1 ug RNA used random hexamers. TCRdb passed the immunoSEQ multiplex PCR reads through MiXCR, listing each CDR3 protein once. The sample shows about 190,000 distinct CDR3 sequences, approximately 96% of them seen only once. Sequenced input: CD4+ T cells from PBMCs. The receptors stem from a human donor with Susac syndrome.

The chain carries TRBV20-1 and TRBJ2-1, with D unresolved. V gave up 4 bases and J gave up 7 bases, with 5 bases separating them. This CDR3 has 10 amino acids. Germline V gene sequence: CDR1 DFQATT, CDR2 SNEGSKA (reference sequence). The CDR3: CSAKANEQFF. CDR3 DNA: TGCAGTGCTAAAGCTAATGAGCAGTTCTTC.

CDR3 sequence (DNA): TGTGCCAGCTCAAGGTCGACAGGGGACCCCCAGTACTTC. Translated: CASSRSTGDPQYF. V gene TRBV18 combines with J gene TRBJ2-5; 8 bases fit TRBD1. The CDR3 spans 13 residues. Germline V lookup: CDR1 KGHSH, CDR2 LQKENI. V shed 5 bases and J 9 bases; nucleotides not matched to a gene: 8.

This rearrangement joins TRBV30 to TRBJ1-1; 7 bases fit TRBD1. Unmatched junction bases numbered 1, after V lost 5 bases and J lost 7 bases. Germline CDR1 is GTSNPN and CDR2 is SVGIG (reference sequence). The CDR3 spans 10 residues. This CDR3 reads CAWGQVEAFF. The CDR3 DNA reads TGTGCCTGGGGACAGGTTGAAGCTTTCTTT.

This sequence joins TRBV7-3 and TRBJ1-1; D remains unclear. With 5 bases removed from V and 2 bases from J, the gap between germline ends came to 12 bases. This CDR3 spans 14 amino acids. From germline, CDR1 is SGHTA and CDR2 FQGTGA. The CDR3 is CASSLSPANTEAFF. CDR3 DNA sequence: TGTGCCAGCAGCCTGTCTCCGGCCAACACTGAAGCTTTCTTT.

This clonotype was counted a single time. This chain uses TRBV28 with TRBJ1-5; D ambiguous. V was clipped by 7 bases and J by 2 bases, with 6 bases between them. Germline lookup yields CDR1 MDHEN and CDR2 SYDVKM. This CDR3 has 12 amino acids. The CDR3 loop reads CASTQGNQPQHF. For the CDR3, the DNA is TGTGCCAGCACTCAGGGCAATCAGCCCCAGCATTTT.

CDR3 protein: CSVEAGRGYTF. The DNA for the CDR3 is TGCAGCGTTGAAGCTGGACGGGGGTACACCTTC. This chain connects TRBV29-1 to TRBJ1-2, with D perhaps matching TRBD1 (5 bases). Trimming left V 1 base short and J 11 bases short, with 11 bases between. Germline V CDR1 and CDR2: SQVTM, ANQGSEA. This CDR3 is 11 amino acids long.

The rearrangement uses TRBV9 and TRBJ1-3, with TRBD1 as a possible D gene (5 bases). Germline V gene data show CDR1 as SGDLS and CDR2 as YYNGEE. The CDR3 runs 14 residues. Trimming pared 4 bases from V and 7 bases from J, leaving 15 bases between. In DNA, the CDR3 is TGTGCCAGCAGCCCCCACGGCAGGGCGAACACCATATATTTT. Translating gives CASSPHGRANTIYF.

This rearrangement joins TRBV14 to TRBJ2-6; weak D call: TRBD1 (5 bases). There are 15 residues in the CDR3. Trimming took 4 bases from V and 7 from J, leaving 14 bases between them. Germline CDR1 and CDR2: SGHDN and FVKESK. The CDR3 sequence is CASSLQGARANVLTF. CDR3 in DNA: TGTGCCAGCAGCCTGCAAGGGGCCAGAGCCAACGTCCTGACTTTC.

As for this clonotype: Its ends do not fully match the called genes, so a read error is possible. The genes are TRBV6-5 and TRBJ2-7; tentatively, D is TRBD1 (6 bases). The CDR3 sequence is 11 residues long. The V gene's germline CDR1 is MNHEY and CDR2 SVGAGI. This CDR3 reads CASGAGGTKDF. The CDR3 nucleotides are TGTGCCAGCGGGGCTGGGGGCACCAAAGACTTC.

V is TRBV30 and J is TRBJ1-2; the match to TRBD1 covers 9 bases. The CDR3 is 12 residues long. V lost 5 bases, J lost 10 bases, and 8 bases stayed unmatched. The germline CDR1 and CDR2 sequences are GTSNPN and SVGIG (reference sequence). CDR3 nucleotide sequence: TGTGCCTGGGGGACAGGGCACTCTGACTACACCTTC. Translation gives CAWGTGHSDYTF.

This chain joins TRBV30 and TRBJ1-4, with no clear D. The germline V gene encodes CDR1 GTSNPN and CDR2 SVGIG (reference sequence). V gave up 1 base and J gave up 6 bases, with 9 bases separating them. The length of the CDR3 is 13 residues. The CDR3 here is CAWSGGRDEKLFF. In DNA, the CDR3 is TGTGCCTGGAGTGGAGGGCGAGATGAAAAACTGTTTTTT.

The rearrangement links TRBV4-2 to TRBJ2-3, with D perhaps matching TRBD1 (5 bases). Germline values: CDR1 LGHNA, CDR2 YNFKEQ. The CDR3 runs 14 residues. Trimming removed 1 base from V and 4 bases from J, with 9 bases in between. The CDR3 nucleotides are TGTGCCAGCAGCCAAGGGACCAGGGCAGATACGCAGTATTTT. Its translation: CASSQGTRADTQYF.

The chain couples TRBV3-1 to TRBJ1-5; D is perhaps TRBD1 (6 bases). CDR3 length equals 18 residues. Looked up from germline, CDR1 is LGHDT and CDR2 is YNNKEL (reference sequence). V was trimmed by 7 bases and J by 0 bases, leaving 22 bases between them. The CDR3 DNA sequence: TGTGCCAGCACCAAATCACTCGGACAGTTTGATAGCAATCAGCCCCAGCATTTT. As protein: CASTKSLGQFDSNQPQHF.